These 18 T cell receptor beta chains were all obtained from the same sample, sequenced in a study of cytomegalovirus exposure and HLA in healthy donors. With 60 Vbeta and 13 Jbeta primers, the PCR was carried out. TCRdb's table, derived via immunoSEQ multiplex PCR, lists solely in-frame clones and lacks some. The sample consists of around 160,000 clones, roughly two thirds of them appearing once. Sequencing input: PBMCs. These receptors were collected from a woman between 35 and 50 years old in good health and CMV-seropositive.

The table lists this clone with a few counts. This chain uses TRBV5-1 with TRBJ2-1; 7 bases line up with TRBD2. Germline lookup yields CDR1 SGHRS and CDR2 YFSETQ. The junction had 11 bases not matched to a gene; V was cut back by 4 bases and J by 7 bases. The CDR3 covers 15 residues. This CDR3 is CASSPVAGVVNEQFF. Written as DNA, the CDR3 is TGCGCCAGCAGCCCCGTGGCGGGAGTCGTGAATGAGCAGTTCTTC.

This clone was observed once. The chain is built from TRBV11-3 and TRBJ2-2; D unclear. Deletions cut 5 bases from V and 7 bases from J, with 11 bases between. Per the germline V gene, CDR1 is SGHNT and CDR2 is YENEEA. The CDR3 has 13 amino acids. The CDR3 region has the DNA TGTGCCAGCAGCCAAGCGCCGTACGGGGAGCTGTTTTTT. It yields the protein CASSQAPYGELFF. The whole variable domain, remainder taken from reference TRBV11-3 and TRBJ2-2, is EAGVVQSPRYKIIEKKQPVAFWCNPISGHNTLYWYLQNLGQGPELLIRYENEEAVDDSQLPKDRFSAERLKGVDSTLKIQPAELGDSAVYLCASSQAPYGELFFGEGSRLTVL.

The V and J genes are TRBV6-1 and TRBJ1-1, with 8 bases that match TRBD1. Germline lookup yields CDR1 MNHNS and CDR2 SASEGT. V shed 2 bases, J shed 10 bases, and the junction held 6 bases outside the gene matches. The CDR3 is 13 amino acids. This CDR3 reads CASSEWPGQVAFF. The CDR3 DNA sequence: TGTGCCAGCAGTGAATGGCCGGGACAGGTAGCTTTCTTT.

This clone was counted once. The J gene is TRBJ2-3, the V gene TRBV6-6; D not certain. CDR3 length: 10 residues. V was trimmed by 6 bases and J by 5 bases, leaving 3 bases between them. The germline V gene has CDR1 MNHNY and CDR2 SVGAGI (reference sequence). The CDR3 DNA sequence: TGTGCCAGCAGCCAAGATACGCAGTATTTT. Translating gives CASSQDTQYF.

The chain uses TRBV5-1 and TRBJ2-2, with TRBD2 matching over 13 bases. The CDR3 contains 17 residues. Germline CDR1 SGHRS, CDR2 YFSETQ. Trimming at V came to 4 bases and at J to 5 bases, leaving 8 bases not matched to a gene. Written as DNA, the CDR3 is TGCGCCAGCAGCCAAGGACTAGCGGGAGAGAGAACCGGGGAGCTGTTTTTT. This codes for CASSQGLAGERTGELFF.

This clone was seen a few times. The chain couples TRBV4-3 to TRBJ2-1; 14 bases map to TRBD2. The CDR3 runs to 19 residues. V lost 2 bases and J lost 2; bases outside the gene matches: 8. Germline V gives CDR1 LGHNA, CDR2 YSLEER. In DNA, the CDR3 is TGCGCCAGCAGCCAACGACTAGCGGGGGGGCCCCAGCCCTACAATGAGCAGTTCTTC. This translates into CASSQRLAGGPQPYNEQFF.

The chain employs TRBV14 and TRBJ2-7; TRBD1 might be the D (6 bases). Trimming removed 1 base from V and 6 bases from J, with 13 bases in between. Germline values: CDR1 SGHDN, CDR2 FVKESK. The CDR3 runs 14 residues. The CDR3 sequence: CASSQVRGMGEQYF. CDR3 nucleotides: TGTGCCAGCAGCCAAGTCAGGGGAATGGGCGAGCAGTACTTC.

This clone turned up a few times. The V and J genes are TRBV29-1 and TRBJ1-2, with D perhaps matching TRBD1 (6 bases). Germline V gene lookup returns CDR1 SQVTM and CDR2 ANQGSEA. V was clipped by 7 bases and J by 3 bases, with 9 bases between them. The CDR3 has 11 amino acids. The CDR3 spells CSGRTDYGYTF. CDR3 DNA sequence: TGCAGCGGGAGGACAGACTATGGCTACACCTTC. The entire variable domain, with the rest obtained from reference TRBV29-1 and TRBJ1-2, is as follows: SAVISQKPSRDICQRGTSLTIQCQVDSQVTMMFWYRQQPGQSLTLIATANQGSEATYESGFVIDKFPISRPNLTFSTLTVSNMSPEDSSIYLCSGRTDYGYTFGSGTRLTVV.

The chain combines TRBV5-1 with TRBJ1-1, with D tentatively TRBD1 (5 bases). The CDR3 covers 13 residues. In germline, CDR1 is SGHRS, CDR2 YFSETQ. The ends were cut back, 5 bases at V and 0 bases at J, with 8 bases in the middle. In DNA form, the CDR3 reads TGCGCCAGCAGGGGGCAAATGAACACTGAAGCTTTCTTT. Translated: CASRGQMNTEAFF. Variable domain in full (rest from reference TRBV5-1 and TRBJ1-1): KAGVTQTPRYLIKTRGQQVTLSCSPISGHRSVSWYQQTPGQGLQFLFEYFSETQRNKGNFPGRFSGRQFSNSRSEMNVSTLELGDSALYLCASRGQMNTEAFFGQGTRLTVV.

Comment on this clone: A junction boundary mismatches the germline segment, possibly from a read error. The CDR3, as DNA: TGTTCCAGCAGCCGACTAGCGGATAGCTCCTACAATGAGCAGTTCTTC. Protein product: CSSSRLADSSYNEQFF. V usage is TRBV7-9 and J usage is TRBJ2-1; 9 bases are shared with TRBD2. Germline CDR1 SEHNR, CDR2 FQNEAQ (reference sequence). The CDR3 is 16 amino acids.

Concerning this clone: A junction end diverges from the germline sequence, so it may reflect a read error. The chain recombines TRBV6-5 with TRBJ1-3, with TRBD1 as a possible D gene (6 bases). CDR3 length: 14 residues. From germline, CDR1 is MNHEY and CDR2 SVGAGI. The CDR3 loop reads CASRQQGSGNTTYF. The DNA of the CDR3 is TGTGCCAGCAGACAACAGGGTTCTGGAAACACCACATATTTT.

The chain is built from TRBV25-1 and TRBJ2-7, with TRBD2 matching over 9 bases. V lost 6 bases, J lost 4 bases, and 4 bases stayed unmatched. Germline V gives CDR1 MGHDK, CDR2 SYGVNS. The CDR3 consists of 13 residues. CDR3 in DNA: TGTGCCAGCAGCGTTAGCGGGGGTTACGAGCAGTACTTC. Protein: CASSVSGGYEQYF.

The chain uses TRBV2 and TRBJ2-1; TRBD2 matches at 12 bases. This CDR3 is built from 18 residues. CDR1 SNHLY and CDR2 FYNNEI come from the germline V gene. V shed 3 bases, J shed 2 bases, and the junction held 8 bases outside the gene matches. The CDR3 DNA sequence: TGTGCCAGCAGTGAGTCCCTAGCGGGAGGGCTCGCCTACAATGAGCAGTTCTTC. Protein sequence: CASSESLAGGLAYNEQFF.

Only a few counts were recorded for this clone. V and J are TRBV5-1 and TRBJ2-5; 8 bases map to TRBD1. Germline assignment: CDR1 SGHRS and CDR2 YFSETQ. The CDR3 sequence is 14 residues long. Trimming at V came to 3 bases and at J to 3 bases, leaving 4 bases not matched to a gene. CDR3 protein: CASSSGQVKETQYF. In DNA, the CDR3 is TGCGCCAGCAGCTCGGGACAGGTAAAAGAGACCCAGTACTTC. Complete variable domain (other parts from reference TRBV5-1 and TRBJ2-5): KAGVTQTPRYLIKTRGQQVTLSCSPISGHRSVSWYQQTPGQGLQFLFEYFSETQRNKGNFPGRFSGRQFSNSRSEMNVSTLELGDSALYLCASSSGQVKETQYFGPGTRLLVL.

The J gene is TRBJ1-2, the V gene TRBV7-3, with a tentative D call TRBD1 (5 bases). This CDR3 comprises 14 residues. The germline CDR1 and CDR2 sequences are SGHTA and FQGTGA. Trimming left V 2 bases short and J 7 bases short, with 14 bases between. CDR3: CASSLSGLLGGYTF. The CDR3 nucleotides are TGTGCCAGCAGCTTATCGGGACTACTGGGTGGCTACACCTTC.

The chain has TRBV6-1 and TRBJ2-1; 8 bases match TRBD1. The V and J ends lost 6 bases and 2 bases, in that order; junction bases with no gene match: 6. CDR1 and CDR2 from the germline V gene are MNHNS and SASEGT. The CDR3 is 15 amino acids. The CDR3 spells CASRSGTGPYNEQFF. The CDR3 DNA reads as TGTGCCAGCAGATCCGGGACAGGCCCCTACAATGAGCAGTTCTTC.

A single count supports this clone. The chain recombines TRBV6-5 with TRBJ2-7; D is perhaps TRBD1 (5 bases). This CDR3 comprises 12 residues. Trimming took off 11 bases at V and 2 bases at J, with 13 bases between the two ends. CDR1 is MNHEY and CDR2 is SVGAGI in the germline V gene. CDR3 sequence: CAAYDSPYEQYF. For the CDR3, the DNA is TGTGCCGCATACGACAGTCCCTACGAGCAGTACTTC.

The chain links TRBV4-2 to TRBJ1-1, with a weak D call TRBD1 (6 bases). CDR3 size: 16 residues. Trimming stripped 1 base from V and 1 base from J, with 13 bases between. Germline CDR1 reads LGHNA; CDR2 reads YNFKEQ. CDR3 protein: CASSQVTGRGNTEAFF. CDR3 bases: TGTGCCAGCAGCCAAGTAACAGGGCGCGGGAACACTGAAGCTTTCTTT.